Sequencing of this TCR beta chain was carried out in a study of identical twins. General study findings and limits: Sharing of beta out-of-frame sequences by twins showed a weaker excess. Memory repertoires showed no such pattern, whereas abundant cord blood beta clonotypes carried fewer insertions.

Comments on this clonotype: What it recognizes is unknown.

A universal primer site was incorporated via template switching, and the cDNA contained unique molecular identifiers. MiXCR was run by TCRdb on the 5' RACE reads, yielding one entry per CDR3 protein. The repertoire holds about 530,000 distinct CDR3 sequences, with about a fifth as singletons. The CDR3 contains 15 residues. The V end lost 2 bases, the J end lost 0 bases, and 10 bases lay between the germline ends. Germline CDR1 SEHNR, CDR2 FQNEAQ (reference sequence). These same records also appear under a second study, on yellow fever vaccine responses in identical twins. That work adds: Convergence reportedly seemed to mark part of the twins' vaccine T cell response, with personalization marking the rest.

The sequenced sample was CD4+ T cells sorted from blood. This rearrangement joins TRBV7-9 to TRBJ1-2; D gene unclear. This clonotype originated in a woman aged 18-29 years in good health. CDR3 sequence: CASSLLPGANYGYTF. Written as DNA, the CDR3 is TGTGCCAGCAGCTTACTCCCGGGAGCTAACTATGGCTACACCTTC. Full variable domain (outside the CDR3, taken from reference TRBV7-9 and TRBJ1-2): DTGVSQNPRHKITKRGQNVTFRCDPISEHNRLYWYRQTLGQGPEFLTYFQNEAQLEKSRLLSDRFSAERPKGSFSTLEIQRTEQGDSAMYLCASSLLPGANYGYTFGSGTRLTVV.